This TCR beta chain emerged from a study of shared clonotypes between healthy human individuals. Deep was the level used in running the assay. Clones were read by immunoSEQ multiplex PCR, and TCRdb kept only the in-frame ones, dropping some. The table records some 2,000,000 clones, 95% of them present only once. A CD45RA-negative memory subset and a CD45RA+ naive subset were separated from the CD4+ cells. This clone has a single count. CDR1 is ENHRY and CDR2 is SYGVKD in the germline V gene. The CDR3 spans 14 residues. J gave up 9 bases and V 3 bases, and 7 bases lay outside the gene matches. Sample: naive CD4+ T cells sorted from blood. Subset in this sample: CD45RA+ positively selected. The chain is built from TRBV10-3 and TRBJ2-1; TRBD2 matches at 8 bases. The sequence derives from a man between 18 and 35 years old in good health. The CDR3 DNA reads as TGTGCCATCAGTGACGGGACTAGTGTGGGTGAGCAGTTCTTC. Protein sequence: CAISDGTSVGEQFF.